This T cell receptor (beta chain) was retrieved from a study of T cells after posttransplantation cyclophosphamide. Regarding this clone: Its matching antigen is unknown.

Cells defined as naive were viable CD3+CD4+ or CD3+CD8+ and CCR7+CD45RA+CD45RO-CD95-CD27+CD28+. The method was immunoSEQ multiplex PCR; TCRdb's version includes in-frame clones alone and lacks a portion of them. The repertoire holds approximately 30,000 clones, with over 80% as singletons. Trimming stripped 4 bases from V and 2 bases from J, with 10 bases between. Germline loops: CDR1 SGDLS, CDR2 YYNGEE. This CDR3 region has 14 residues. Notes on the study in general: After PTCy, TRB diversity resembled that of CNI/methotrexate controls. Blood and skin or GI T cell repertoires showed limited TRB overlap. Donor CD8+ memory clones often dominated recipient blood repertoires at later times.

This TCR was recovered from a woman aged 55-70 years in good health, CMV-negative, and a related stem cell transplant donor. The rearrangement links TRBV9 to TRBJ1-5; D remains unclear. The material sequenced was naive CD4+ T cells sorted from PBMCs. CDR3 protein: CASSRNRGNQPQHF. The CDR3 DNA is TGTGCCAGCAGCCGGAACCGGGGCAATCAGCCCCAGCATTTT.